A single sample gave rise to the 8 T cell receptor beta chains below, sequenced in a study of vaccination effects on CD4 cells after COVID-19. The antigens these receptors bind are not known. Isolating CD4+ T cells followed about 11 days of culture. Two-dose BNT162b2 or mRNA-1273 vaccination was given to participants. The table came from immunoSEQ multiplex PCR; TCRdb's copy has only in-frame clones and leaves some out. The sample yields 43,000 or so clones, 55% to 75% seen once. The source was CD4+ T cells from PBMCs cultured without peptide, collected after COVID-19 vaccination. All receptors come from a human donor who received a COVID-19 vaccine.

This chain links TRBV20-1 with TRBJ2-5, with D possibly TRBD2 on 5 matching bases. The V and J ends lost 3 bases and 4 bases respectively, with 6 bases between them. Per germline, CDR1 DFQATT and CDR2 SNEGSKA (reference sequence). The CDR3 totals 11 residues. The CDR3 region has the DNA TGCAGTGCTAGGAGGGTAGAGACCCAGTACTTC. The encoded protein is CSARRVETQYF.

The CDR3 DNA reads TGTGCCTGGGGCCCCTCTGGAAACACCATATATTTT. It codes for CAWGPSGNTIYF. The rearrangement links TRBV30 to TRBJ1-3; no clear D gene. Trimming shortened V by 5 bases and J by 0 bases, and 5 bases separated the two germline ends. The CDR3 has 12 amino acids. Per germline, CDR1 GTSNPN and CDR2 SVGIG (reference sequence).

The gene calls are TRBV3-1 (or the pseudogene TRBV3-2) and TRBJ2-5, with 9 bases aligning to TRBD1. The junction had 5 bases not matched to a gene; V was cut back by 0 bases and J by 6 bases. The germline V gene encodes CDR1 LGHDT and CDR2 YNNKEL (reference sequence). The CDR3 loop spans 15 amino acids. CDR3 DNA: TGTGCCAGCAGCCAAGACGGAACAGGGGGCCAGACCCAGTACTTC. It specifies CASSQDGTGGQTQYF.

This clone was counted between two and nine times. This chain joins TRBV10-1 and TRBJ2-6, with a tentative D call TRBD2 (5 bases). V dropped 7 bases and J dropped 0 bases, with 7 bases sitting between them. Germline V gene sequence: CDR1 WNHNN, CDR2 SYGVQD (reference sequence). The CDR3 runs to 14 residues. CDR3 amino acids: CASTAGSGANVLTF. The CDR3 region has the DNA TGCGCCAGCACGGCGGGCTCTGGGGCCAACGTCCTGACTTTC.

The chain combines TRBV6-5 with TRBJ2-7; D remains unclear. Germline V gene data show CDR1 as MNHEY and CDR2 as SVGAGI. The CDR3 is 13 residues long. Trimming took 2 bases from V and 4 from J, leaving 9 bases between them. CDR3 sequence reads: CASSYDIQYEQYF. CDR3 bases: TGTGCCAGCAGTTACGACATTCAGTACGAGCAGTACTTC.

This sequence joins TRBV5-1 and TRBJ1-1; D gene ambiguous. V dropped 0 bases and J dropped 12 bases, with 9 bases sitting between them. The CDR3 is made up of 11 amino acids. The germline V gene encodes CDR1 SGHRS and CDR2 YFSETQ. The CDR3: CASSLDKETFF. The CDR3 region has the DNA TGCGCCAGCAGCTTGGACAAGGAGACTTTCTTT.

This clone was seen more than once but under ten times. The CDR3 protein is CASRVDSGNTIYF. CDR3 DNA: TGTGCCAGCAGGGTAGACTCTGGAAACACCATATATTTT. The chain combines TRBV25-1 with TRBJ1-3; D ambiguous. The CDR3 is 13 amino acids. Germline loops: CDR1 MGHDK, CDR2 SYGVNS. Trimming removed 6 bases at V and 0 bases at J, with 6 bases between.

The count of this clone is one. The V call is TRBV4-1, the J call TRBJ2-7; possibly TRBD1 for D (6 bases). Trimming removed 4 bases from V and 2 bases from J, with 12 bases in between. CDR1 and CDR2 (germline): MGHRA, YSYEKL. The CDR3 is 14 residues long. CDR3 loop: CASSRSGAPYEQYF. CDR3 DNA: TGCGCCAGCAGCCGGTCAGGGGCCCCCTACGAGCAGTACTTC.